The 8 T cell receptor beta chains given below trace back to one sample, sequenced in a study of shared clonotypes between healthy human individuals. Assay: immunoSEQ multiplex PCR; the TCRdb copy retains only in-frame clones and omits some. The data show over 2 million clones, 95% seen once. Sequences were obtained from naive CD4+ T cells sorted from blood. Subset: CD45RA+ positively selected. These TCRs come from a man aged 18 to 30 in good health.

The chain employs TRBV5-1 and TRBJ2-6, with 13 bases matching TRBD2. The CDR3 is 20 amino acids. Losses at the gene ends were 4 bases for V and 1 base for J; bases not matched to a gene: 11. Germline V gene sequence: CDR1 SGHRS, CDR2 YFSETQ. In nucleotides, the CDR3 is TGCGCCAGCAGCCCCCGCCCTACTAGCGGGGGGGAATCTGGGGCCAACGTCCTGACTTTC. This gives the protein CASSPRPTSGGESGANVLTF.

The rearrangement joins TRBV6-4 to TRBJ1-1; the D gene is possibly TRBD1 (6 bases). The V and J ends lost 4 bases and 3 bases respectively, with 9 bases between them. Germline CDR1 reads MRHNA; CDR2 reads SNTAGT. The CDR3 spans 13 residues. CDR3 protein: CASSATGYTEAFF. The CDR3 region has the DNA TGTGCCAGCAGTGCCACAGGGTACACTGAAGCTTTCTTT.

This chain uses TRBV11-2 with TRBJ2-7; D not resolved. The CDR3 totals 18 residues. The V end lost 2 bases, the J end lost 1 base, and 21 bases lay between the germline ends. CDR1 and CDR2 from the germline V gene are SGHAT and FQNNGV. DNA of the CDR3: TGTGCCAGCAGCTTAACCCGCAATCGACCCATCCCATCCTACGAGCAGTACTTC. Residues: CASSLTRNRPIPSYEQYF.

A note on this clone: The junction shows a germline mismatch at one end, possibly a read error. The rearrangement joins TRBV29-1 to TRBJ2-5; 11 bases fit TRBD1. CDR1 and CDR2 from the germline V gene are SQVTM and ANQGSEA. The CDR3 consists of 18 residues. The CDR3: CSVANRDRGRSGQEAQYF. The CDR3 bases are TGCAGCGTTGCCAACCGGGACAGGGGGAGGAGTGGGCAAGAGGCCCAGTACTTC.

The rearrangement joins TRBV19 to TRBJ2-2; 8 nucleotides match TRBD2. Germline V gene sequence: CDR1 LNHDA, CDR2 SQIVND (reference sequence). This CDR3 region has 15 residues. J lost 4 bases, V lost 1 base, and 2 bases had no gene match. The CDR3 region is CASSIGLAGTGELFF. CDR3 coding DNA: TGTGCCAGTAGTATAGGGCTAGCGGGCACCGGGGAGCTGTTTTTT.

This clone was observed a single time. V usage is TRBV29-1 and J usage is TRBJ2-4; no clear D. Germline CDR1 reads SQVTM; CDR2 reads ANQGSEA. The CDR3 is 15 amino acids. The V gene lost 4 bases and the J gene lost 0 bases, with 13 bases spanning the gap. Here the CDR3 DNA reads TGCAGCGTTGTTCGTCCAACCTTAGCCAAAAACATTCAGTACTTC. This sequence encodes CSVVRPTLAKNIQYF.

This chain uses TRBV19 with TRBJ1-1; unclear D gene. This CDR3 spans 14 amino acids. From germline, CDR1 is LNHDA and CDR2 SQIVND (reference sequence). V lost 5 bases and J lost 1, with 11 bases in between. The CDR3 bases are TGTGCCAGTAGTTTAACCGGGCGGAACACTGAAGCTTTCTTT. The encoded protein is CASSLTGRNTEAFF. Looking up the rest from reference TRBV19 and TRBJ1-1 gives the full variable domain: DGGITQSPKYLFRKEGQNVTLSCEQNLNHDAMYWYRQDPGQGLRLIYYSQIVNDFQKGDIAEGYSVSREKKESFPLTVTSAQKNPTAFYLCASSLTGRNTEAFFGQGTRLTVV.

The chain carries TRBV10-2 and TRBJ2-5; no firm D call. The CDR3 runs to 14 residues. Germline-derived CDR1 and CDR2 are WSHSY and SAAADI. Trimming removed 2 bases at V and 2 bases at J, with 9 bases between. The DNA of the CDR3 is TGCGCCAGCAGTGAGACGCATCTTCAAGAGACCCAGTACTTC. Protein: CASSETHLQETQYF.